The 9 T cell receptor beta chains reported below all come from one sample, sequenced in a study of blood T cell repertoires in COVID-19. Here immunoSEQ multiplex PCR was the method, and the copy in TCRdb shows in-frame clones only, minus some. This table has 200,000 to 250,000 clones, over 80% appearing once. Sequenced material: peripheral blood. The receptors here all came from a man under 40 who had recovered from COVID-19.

In DNA, the CDR3 is TGTGCCAGCAGCGTAGGGGCTAGCGGGGGGGGCACAGATACGCAGTATTTT. It specifies CASSVGASGGGTDTQYF. V is TRBV9 and J is TRBJ2-3, with TRBD2 matching 12 bases. The CDR3 length is 17 residues. V gave up 0 bases and J gave up 1 base; unmatched junction bases: 3. Germline V gene lookup returns CDR1 SGDLS and CDR2 YYNGEE.

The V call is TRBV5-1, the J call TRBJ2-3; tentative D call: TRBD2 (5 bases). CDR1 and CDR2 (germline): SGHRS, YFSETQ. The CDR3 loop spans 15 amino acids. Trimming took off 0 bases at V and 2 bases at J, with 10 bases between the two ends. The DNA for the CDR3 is TGCGCCAGCAGCTTGGGGGAGCCCCACACAGATACGCAGTATTTT. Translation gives CASSLGEPHTDTQYF.

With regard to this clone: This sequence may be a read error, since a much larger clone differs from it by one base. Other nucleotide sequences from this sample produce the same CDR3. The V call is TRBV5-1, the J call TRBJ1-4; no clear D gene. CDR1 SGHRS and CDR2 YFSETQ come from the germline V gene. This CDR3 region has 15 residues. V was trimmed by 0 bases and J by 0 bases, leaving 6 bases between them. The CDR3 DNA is TGCGCCAGCAGCTTGGAGGGAGCAACTAATGAAAAACTGTTTTTT. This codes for CASSLEGATNEKLFF. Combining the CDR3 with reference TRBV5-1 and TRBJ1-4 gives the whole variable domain KAGVTQTPRYLIKTRGQQVTLSCSPISGHRSVSWYQQTPGQGLQFLFEYFSETQRNKGNFPGRFSGRQFSNSRSEMNVSTLELGDSALYLCASSLEGATNEKLFFGSGTQLSVL.

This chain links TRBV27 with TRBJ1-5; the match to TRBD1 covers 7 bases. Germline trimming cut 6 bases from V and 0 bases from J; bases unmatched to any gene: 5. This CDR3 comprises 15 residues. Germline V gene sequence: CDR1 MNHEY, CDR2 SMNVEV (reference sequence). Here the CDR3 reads CASRQGIYSNQPQHF. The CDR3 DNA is TGTGCCAGCAGACAGGGGATTTATAGCAATCAGCCCCAGCATTTT.

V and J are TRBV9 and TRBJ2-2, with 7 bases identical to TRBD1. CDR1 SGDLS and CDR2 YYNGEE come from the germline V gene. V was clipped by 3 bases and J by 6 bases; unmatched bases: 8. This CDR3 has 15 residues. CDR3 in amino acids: CASSAQGDFSGELFF. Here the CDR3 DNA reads TGTGCCAGCAGCGCCCAGGGGGATTTTTCCGGGGAGCTGTTTTTT.

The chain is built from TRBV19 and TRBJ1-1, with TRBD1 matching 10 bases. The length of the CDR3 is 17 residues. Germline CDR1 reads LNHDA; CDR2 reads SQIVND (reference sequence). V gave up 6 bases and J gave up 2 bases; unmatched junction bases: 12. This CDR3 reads CASRDRQGASANTEAFF. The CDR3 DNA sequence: TGTGCCAGTAGGGACCGACAGGGGGCGAGTGCTAACACTGAAGCTTTCTTT.

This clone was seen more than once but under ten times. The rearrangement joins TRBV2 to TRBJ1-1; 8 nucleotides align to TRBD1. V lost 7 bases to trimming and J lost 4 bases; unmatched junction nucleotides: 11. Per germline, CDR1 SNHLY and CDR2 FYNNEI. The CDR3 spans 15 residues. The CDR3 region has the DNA TGTGCCAGCATGTTGGGACAGGCCGGGGGCACTGAAGCTTTCTTT. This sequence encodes CASMLGQAGGTEAFF.

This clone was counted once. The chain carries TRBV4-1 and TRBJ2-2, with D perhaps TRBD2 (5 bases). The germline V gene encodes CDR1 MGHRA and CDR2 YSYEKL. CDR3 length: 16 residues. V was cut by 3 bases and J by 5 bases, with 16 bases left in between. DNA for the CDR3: TGCGCCAGCAGCCACCAGCAGATGCCGGGGACCGGGGAGCTGTTTTTT. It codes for CASSHQQMPGTGELFF.

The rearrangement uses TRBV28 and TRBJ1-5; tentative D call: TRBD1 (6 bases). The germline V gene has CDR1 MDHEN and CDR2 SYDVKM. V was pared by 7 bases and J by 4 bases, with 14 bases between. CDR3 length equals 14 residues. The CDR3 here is CASTRAGANQPQHF. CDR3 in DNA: TGTGCCAGCACCAGGGCGGGGGCGAATCAGCCCCAGCATTTT.